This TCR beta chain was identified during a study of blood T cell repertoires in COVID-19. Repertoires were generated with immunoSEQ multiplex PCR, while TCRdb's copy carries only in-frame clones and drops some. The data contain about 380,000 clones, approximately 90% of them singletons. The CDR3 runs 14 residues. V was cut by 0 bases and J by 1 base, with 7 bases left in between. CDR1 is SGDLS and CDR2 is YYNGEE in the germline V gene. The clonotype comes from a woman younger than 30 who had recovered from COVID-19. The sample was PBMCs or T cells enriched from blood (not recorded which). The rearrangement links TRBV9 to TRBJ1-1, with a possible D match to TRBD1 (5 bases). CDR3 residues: CASSVGQRNTEAFF. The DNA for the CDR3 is TGTGCCAGCAGCGTAGGACAGCGGAACACTGAAGCTTTCTTT.